This entry concerns a single T cell receptor (beta chain). Its specific antigen is unknown. Base qualities are not provided; no much larger clone lies one nucleotide away. The data originate from a study of cytomegalovirus exposure and HLA in healthy donors (dated by TCRdb to the late 2010s). Study-level background: According to an earlier analysis of around 600 of the donors, about 170 million T cells yielded over 90 million unique TCR beta sequences and 276 Gb of sequence data. Typing coverage varied by locus: roughly 620-640 donors for A, B, C, DRB1 and DQB1; roughly 510 for DQA1; over 600 for DPA1; fewer than 480 for DPB1. HLA typing covered class I and class II loci at four-digit resolution. Alongside the repertoire data, information on donor age, sex, ethnicity and CMV serostatus was compiled. The study aimed to test whether signatures of past pathogen exposure could be identified by cataloging public T cell receptors. A later genetic analysis used genome-wide SNP genotypes for about three fifths of the 666 donors, treating that subset as a discovery cohort. The study used immunosequencing to profile the T cell repertoires of hundreds of subjects and linked those repertoires to cytomegalovirus serostatus. In an earlier analysis of 550 to 700 of the donors, high-throughput TCR beta sequencing was used to judge whether each TCR beta V gene segment behaved as functional or pseudogenic. Among the approximately 420 genotyped donors, around 79% belonged to the genetic ancestry cluster associated with self-reported Caucasian donors. Four to six DR-DQ haplotypes were handled as single units for association and clustering, since linkage in the cohort was strong. To predict cytomegalovirus infection status, the study combined high-throughput TCR immunosequencing, statistical association of individual TCRs with disease status, and machine learning. Along with the roughly 610-subject first cohort, a separate validation cohort of over 90 different subjects was used. All discovery cohort repertoires had been generated on a single sequencing platform. Rather than using new phenotypic data, the later analysis identified candidate immune exposures from TCR beta sequences and from how often those sequences occurred across donors. In a later analysis, previously published TCR beta repertoires from 500 to 750 donors were re-analyzed and high-resolution HLA genotyping was added so that TCR occurrence patterns could be studied. Among around 400 genotyped donors of the cohort, an average of roughly 240,000 unique TCR beta nucleotide sequences were sequenced per donor, roughly 18% of them non-productive. An early release that covered several hundred HLA-typed donors contained approximately 320 gigabases of sequencing data and roughly 84 million unique TCR sequences.

Library creation used the immunoSEQ multiplex PCR assay. For the multiplex PCR, a mixture combining 60 forward primers for TCR Vbeta segments and 13 reverse primers for TCR Jbeta segments was used. A multiplex PCR assay on genomic DNA amplified the CDR3 region of rearranged TCR beta genes. The Illumina HiSeq System was used to sequence the amplified TCR beta libraries as 87-base-pair reads. Per the authors' processing: A later analysis tallied roughly 80 million unique TCR beta chains across the 610 or so repertoires, and about 12 million of those chains were shared by two or more donors. Raw reads were error-corrected and collapsed into unique sequences by a nearest-neighbor algorithm in which closely related sequences were merged to remove PCR and sequencing errors. V, D and J gene segments were assigned by aligning CDR3 sequences to IMGT reference sequences. For a sequence to be retained, at least a six-nucleotide match to both a V gene segment and a J gene segment was required. A rearrangement counted as productive if the CDR3 had no stop codons and remained in frame with V and J, and every other rearrangement counted as non-productive. Following IMGT convention, CDR3 was defined as the stretch from the second conserved V-encoded cysteine to the conserved J-encoded phenylalanine. The earlier analysis of some 540 of the donors excluded any sequence lacking an unambiguous match to a single V gene segment. In an earlier analysis of several hundred of the donors, V segments were called functional above 56.7% productive rearrangements and were called segregating when the between-donor standard deviation exceeded 5%. A statistical classification framework was developed to diagnose cytomegalovirus status using the catalog of TCR beta chain sequences. V and J gene assignment, in a later analysis, came from comparing TCR nucleotide sequences with IMGT/GENE-DB human TR gene sequences. A later analysis assigned CDR3 sequences and most-parsimonious VDJ recombination scenarios with the TCRdist pipeline. A later analysis defined each TCR beta chain by its CDR3 amino acid sequence plus V-gene family, and excluded reads lacking a unique V-gene family. A later analysis removed 550 to 650 highly shared, low-generation-probability nucleotide sequences to deal with suspected cross-contamination and a sequencing artifact. In a later analysis, a clonal expansion index for each public chain was calculated from normalized within-repertoire ranks of inferred template counts. In a later analysis, generation probabilities were computed with a VDJ recombination model fitted to out-of-frame rearrangements, and the resulting probabilities were checked against IGoR. A later analysis scored TCR-TCR, TCR-HLA and TCR-CMV co-occurrence with hypergeometric tests, applying a repertoire-size bias correction to TCR pairs. In a later analysis, false discovery rates were estimated by permuting HLA or CMV assignments 20 times. In a later analysis, co-occurring TCRs were grouped using DBSCAN, with TCRdist sequence similarity added in when clustering inside HLA-allele-positive subsets. For co-occurrence clustering, repertoires with fewer than 30,000 or more than 120,000 public chains were excluded, along with 5 or 6 repertoires with anomalous nucleotide sharing. The table was pulled from immuneACCESS by TCRdb, which kept in-frame rearrangements only. Such tables lose some clones; where checked, under half of the loss comes from unresolved V genes, and the rest has no known cause. V and J calls plus clone size are reproduced from that table; the DNA served to infer D and trimming. For this sample the table gives about 180,000 clones, of which roughly 85% were detected only once. Of the sample, 0.65% to 0.75% falls within the top ten clones.

The research as a whole found: Correlated functional status among segregating V segments might be attributable to linkage disequilibrium, but an unknown experimental factor could not be ruled out. Most CMV-associated TCR beta chains appeared to be HLA-restricted in a later analysis, and the HLA associations seemed to be driven largely by CMV exposure. Compared with equally common non-associated chains, HLA-associated TCR beta chains in a later analysis were more clonally expanded and had lower generation probabilities. A cluster of highly shared sequence variants was judged likely to be a technical artifact of the sequencing pipeline. In a later analysis, 16,951 TCR beta sequences were associated with specific HLA alleles at a false discovery rate of 0.05. A later genetic analysis associated a missense DCLRE1C variant with V-gene and J-gene trimming of TCR beta chains, and an independent cohort replicated the association. A further reported finding was that TCR beta sequences accurately predicted the HLA-A and HLA-B alleles for most subjects in the first cohort. The 87-base-pair reads could not distinguish some IMGT-functional V segments, including TRBV6-2 and TRBV6-3, so those segments were excluded. A few of the identified cytomegalovirus-associated TCR beta chains were confirmed in vitro to be specific for cytomegalovirus antigens. Strong co-occurrence of HLA alleles, especially DR and DQ, made assigning TCR associations to individual alleles difficult. While some public TCRs were present in many individuals, most TCR sequences turned up only very rarely across donors. According to the authors, the approach could potentially be generalized to other disease states and immunological phenotypes. Because counts were too low, approximately 18 rarely observed V segments, including chromosome 9 orphons, were excluded from the earlier analysis of 587 of the donors. In a later analysis, TCR association rates were found to vary across HLA loci, with the most associated TCRs seen for DRB1 alleles and the fewest for HLA-C alleles. Broadly in line with IMGT annotations, most TCR beta V segments showed up in productive rearrangements about 87% or about 30% of the time in an earlier analysis of a few hundred of the donors. The only immune exposure information available for the cohort was CMV serostatus. Compared with the approximately 710-donor mean, donors in an Asian-associated ancestry cluster had fewer N-insertions in productive TCRs, according to a later genetic analysis. A total of fewer than 200 TCR beta chains were listed by the study as associated with cytomegalovirus. Cytomegalovirus status was reported to be diagnosed by the classifier with high specificity and sensitivity in both the original and validation cohorts. Because HLA typing was unavailable for some donors at each locus, only the typed subset was used in association tests. This cohort had only TCR beta chains sequenced, and the lack of alpha or paired-chain data limited which features could be detected. A later analysis reported that several top co-occurrence clusters appeared linked to parvovirus B19, influenza, CMV and Epstein-Barr virus. The presence/absence analyses assumed that sequencing depth was roughly uniform across donors, and that assumption may not be true.

The cohort consisted of 600 to 750 healthy bone marrow donors. At the time of sampling, all cohort members were nominally healthy, though unrecorded immune exposures were likely present. The donor was CMV seronegative and was included in the group of 352 seronegative cohort members. A peripheral blood sample was provided by each donor, and peripheral blood mononuclear cells were used for TCR beta sequencing. Genomic DNA extraction from the blood cell samples was performed with the Qiagen DNeasy Blood Extraction Kit. Including cysteine and phenylalanine, the CDR3 has 15 amino acids. Solely the CDR3 DNA is kept, with 45 bases framed from the first base. Taken from the germline V gene, the CDR1 and CDR2 loops are LGHNA and YSLEER. V is cut back by 3 bases and J by 2 bases, with 6 bases in the junction unmatched.

Sequences were obtained from PBMCs. Recombination linked TRBV4-3 to TRBJ2-7; 8 of the junction bases match TRBD1. The sequence derives from a woman in her 40s in good health and CMV-seronegative. The CDR3 is CASSQSTGATYEQYF. The DNA is TGCGCCAGCAGCCAGTCGACAGGGGCGACCTACGAGCAGTACTTC.